These 3 T cell receptor beta chains were all obtained from the same sample, sequenced in a study of cytomegalovirus exposure and HLA in healthy donors. The PCR had 60 Vbeta and 13 Jbeta primers. TCRdb's copy holds only in-frame clones and misses some; the assay was immunoSEQ multiplex PCR. The sample has 100,000 to 150,000 clones, over 70% seen once; the top ten hold 11%. Sequencing was performed on PBMCs. These receptors came from a woman aged 50 to 60 in good health and CMV-seropositive.

J is TRBJ2-1 and V is TRBV4-1, with D possibly matching TRBD2 (5 bases). V lost 4 bases and J 10 bases, leaving 14 bases between the germline ends. Germline lookup yields CDR1 MGHRA and CDR2 YSYEKL. This CDR3 comprises 13 residues. CDR3 protein: CASSRGGGPEQFF. As DNA, the CDR3 is TGCGCCAGCAGCCGCGGAGGAGGCCCCGAGCAGTTCTTC.

V usage is TRBV5-6 and J usage is TRBJ1-2, with TRBD1 matching over 8 bases. The CDR3 is 17 amino acids. In germline, CDR1 is SGHDT, CDR2 YYEEEE. Trimming cost V 4 bases and J 0 bases; bases outside gene matches: 11. In DNA form, the CDR3 reads TGTGCCAGCAGCCTCCTGGGGGGGACAGGATCTAACTATGGCTACACCTTC. The encoded protein is CASSLLGGTGSNYGYTF. The full variable domain, its missing parts supplied by reference TRBV5-6 and TRBJ1-2, is DAGVTQSPTHLIKTRGQQVTLRCSPKSGHDTVSWYQQALGQGPQFIFQYYEEEERQRGNFPDRFSGHQFPNYSSELNVNALLLGDSALYLCASSLLGGTGSNYGYTFGSGTRLTVV.

The chain recombines TRBV9 with TRBJ1-2; 8 positions agree with TRBD1. The germline CDR1 and CDR2 sequences are SGDLS and YYNGEE. V trimming: 0 bases; J trimming: 8 bases; junction bases outside the gene matches: 0. The CDR3 contains 12 residues. The CDR3 region is CASSVAGGGYTF. The CDR3, as DNA: TGTGCCAGCAGCGTAGCAGGGGGCGGCTACACCTTC.